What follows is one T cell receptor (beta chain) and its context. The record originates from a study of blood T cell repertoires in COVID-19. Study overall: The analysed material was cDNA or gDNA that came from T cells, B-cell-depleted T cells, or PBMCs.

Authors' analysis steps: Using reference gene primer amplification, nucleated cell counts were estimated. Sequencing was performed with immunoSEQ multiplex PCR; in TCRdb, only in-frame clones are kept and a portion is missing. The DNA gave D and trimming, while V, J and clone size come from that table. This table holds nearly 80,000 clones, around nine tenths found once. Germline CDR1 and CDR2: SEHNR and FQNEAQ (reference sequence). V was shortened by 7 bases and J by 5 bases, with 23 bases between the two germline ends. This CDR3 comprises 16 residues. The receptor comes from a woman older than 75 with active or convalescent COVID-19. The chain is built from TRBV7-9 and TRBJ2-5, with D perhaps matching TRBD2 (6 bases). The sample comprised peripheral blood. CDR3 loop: CASNTPGSSSRETQYF. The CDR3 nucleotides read TGTGCCAGCAATACCCCCGGGAGCTCGTCGCGGGAGACCCAGTACTTC. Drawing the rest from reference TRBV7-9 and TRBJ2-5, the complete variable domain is DTGVSQNPRHKITKRGQNVTFRCDPISEHNRLYWYRQTLGQGPEFLTYFQNEAQLEKSRLLSDRFSAERPKGSFSTLEIQRTEQGDSAMYLCASNTPGSSSRETQYFGPGTRLLVL.